The 29 T cell receptor beta chains below come from one sample, sequenced in a study of T cells in Graves' hyperthyroidism and ophthalmopathy. Amplified regions were TCR beta CDR3 sequences from RNA transcripts. When the TCR CDR3 underwent first-round RT-PCR, the HTBI primer set was used. MiXCR, applied by TCRdb to the multiplex PCR reads, yields one record per CDR3 protein. In the table there are 300,000 to 400,000 distinct CDR3 sequences, less than 20% of which are singletons. Sequences were obtained from blood. The receptors derive from a man aged 18 to 29 with Graves' ophthalmopathy.

For this clonotype: At one end, the junction sequence differs from germline, possibly due to a read error. V and J are TRBV2 and TRBJ2-2; 7 bases match TRBD1. The CDR3 extends over 20 amino acids. Germline V CDR1 and CDR2: SNHLY, FYNNEI. CDR3 sequence (DNA): TGCGCCAGCAGCCCCAAGGGGTTTTTCCATCCCGACAGGGCCACCGGGGAGCTGTTTTTT. Its protein product is CASSPKGFFHPDRATGELFF.

This clonotype was observed many times. The V call is TRBV6-1, the J call TRBJ2-2; D is ambiguous. This CDR3 has 12 residues. V was clipped by 6 bases and J by 3 bases, with 5 bases between them. The germline CDR1 and CDR2 sequences are MNHNS and SASEGT. The CDR3 loop reads CASRVYTGELFF. In nucleotides, the CDR3 is TGTGCCAGCAGGGTTTACACCGGGGAGCTGTTTTTT.

This clonotype was observed at least ten times. The rearrangement joins TRBV28 to TRBJ2-7; the D is unclear. Per the germline V gene, CDR1 is MDHEN and CDR2 is SYDVKM. V was clipped by 1 base and J by 6 bases, with 4 bases between them. CDR3 length: 11 residues. The CDR3 loop is CASSLSSEQYF. In DNA, the CDR3 is TGTGCCAGCAGTTTATCATCCGAGCAGTACTTC.

Remarks on this clonotype: The junction departs from the called germline gene at one end, perhaps through a read error. The chain is built from TRBV12-3 or TRBV12-4 and TRBJ1-2; D is unresolved. This CDR3 has 13 residues. The CDR3 bases are TGTACCAGCAGTTTAGCGCGGGTCTATGGCTACACCTTC. It yields the protein CTSSLARVYGYTF.

This clonotype was seen a few times. The chain is built from TRBV9 and TRBJ2-1, with D tentatively TRBD1 or TRBD2 (5 bases each). Germline V lookup: CDR1 SGDLS, CDR2 YYNGEE. The length of the CDR3 is 16 residues. The V gene lost 4 bases and the J gene lost 3 bases, with 17 bases spanning the gap. DNA of the CDR3: TGTGCCAGCAGCTTGACCGGGACCGTGGACTACAATGAGCAGTTCTTC. Translating it yields CASSLTGTVDYNEQFF.

The table lists this clonotype with many counts. This rearrangement joins TRBV2 to TRBJ2-1, with 7 bases fitting TRBD1. This CDR3 contains 13 residues. V shed 8 bases and J 6 bases; nucleotides not matched to a gene: 7. CDR1 SNHLY and CDR2 FYNNEI come from the germline V gene. CDR3 coding DNA: TGTGCCAGCGGGGGACAGAGTCCCAATGAGCAGTTCTTC. This sequence encodes CASGGQSPNEQFF.

This clonotype appeared a few times. The chain carries TRBV7-7 and TRBJ2-1, with TRBD1 as a possible D gene (6 bases). V lost 5 bases, J lost 6 bases, and 14 bases lay in between. CDR1 is SSHAT and CDR2 is FNYEAQ in the germline V gene (reference sequence). CDR3 length: 14 residues. CDR3 sequence reads: CASSQRGNGNEQFF. The CDR3 region has the DNA TGTGCCAGCAGCCAGAGGGGGAATGGCAATGAGCAGTTCTTC.

Many counts were recorded for this clonotype. This chain joins TRBV7-9 and TRBJ1-5; D is undetermined. There are 14 residues in the CDR3. The V end lost 5 bases, the J end lost 3 bases, and 11 bases lay between the germline ends. Germline V gives CDR1 SEHNR, CDR2 FQNEAQ (reference sequence). CDR3 protein: CASSQLGLNQPQHF. CDR3 DNA sequence: TGTGCCAGCAGCCAACTTGGACTCAATCAGCCCCAGCATTTT.

V gene TRBV6-1 combines with J gene TRBJ1-1, with 9 bases aligning to TRBD1. J gave up 5 bases and V 4 bases, and 8 bases lay outside the gene matches. Germline V lookup: CDR1 MNHNS, CDR2 SASEGT. The CDR3 spans 15 residues. The CDR3 sequence is CASSAPGTGRTEAFF. The CDR3 region has the DNA TGTGCCAGCAGTGCTCCCGGGACAGGGAGAACTGAAGCTTTCTTT.

In this sample, this clonotype turned up many times. The gene calls are TRBV2 and TRBJ2-1, with 12 positions matching TRBD2. Germline values: CDR1 SNHLY, CDR2 FYNNEI. The J segment lost 6 bases and the V segment lost 4 bases, leaving 10 bases of the junction unmatched. The CDR3 loop spans 17 amino acids. The CDR3 loop is CASSGLAGATARNEQFF. For the CDR3, the DNA is TGTGCCAGCAGTGGACTAGCGGGGGCCACGGCCCGCAATGAGCAGTTCTTC.

The V call is TRBV18, the J call TRBJ1-4, with 7 bases lining up with TRBD1. V shed 5 bases and J 8 bases; nucleotides not matched to a gene: 11. CDR1 is KGHSH, CDR2 LQKENI, per germline. The CDR3 is 15 amino acids. The CDR3 coding sequence is TGTGCCAGCTCATACCGGGACAGCCCCACAGAAAAACTGTTTTTT. Amino acids: CASSYRDSPTEKLFF.

This rearrangement joins TRBV6-1 to TRBJ1-2, with 9 bases that match TRBD1. This CDR3 contains 15 residues. V lost 5 bases and J lost 4; bases outside the gene matches: 8. In germline, CDR1 is MNHNS, CDR2 SASEGT. CDR3 region: CASSPWTGESYGYTF. In nucleotides, the CDR3 is TGTGCCAGCAGTCCCTGGACAGGGGAAAGCTATGGCTACACCTTC.

The chain has TRBV9 and TRBJ2-2; 7 bases fit TRBD1. V lost 6 bases and J lost 7; bases outside the gene matches: 12. Germline V gives CDR1 SGDLS, CDR2 YYNGEE. The CDR3 consists of 15 residues. Here the CDR3 reads CASNSRQGGNGELFF. CDR3 in DNA: TGTGCCAGCAATTCCCGACAGGGTGGTAACGGGGAGCTGTTTTTT.

The chain has TRBV29-1 and TRBJ1-1, with TRBD1 identical over 9 bases. CDR3 length: 14 residues. The J segment lost 5 bases and the V segment lost 7 bases, leaving 11 bases of the junction unmatched. Germline lookup yields CDR1 SQVTM and CDR2 ANQGSEA. The CDR3 DNA sequence: TGCAGCGCCGGCGACAGGGGGTTATGGACTGAAGCTTTCTTT. It yields the protein CSAGDRGLWTEAFF. Full variable domain (outside the CDR3, taken from reference TRBV29-1 and TRBJ1-1): SAVISQKPSRDICQRGTSLTIQCQVDSQVTMMFWYRQQPGQSLTLIATANQGSEATYESGFVIDKFPISRPNLTFSTLTVSNMSPEDSSIYLCSAGDRGLWTEAFFGQGTRLTVV.

This clonotype was detected ten times or more. The chain couples TRBV12-3 or TRBV12-4 to TRBJ2-7; 8 nucleotides line up with TRBD1. The CDR3 sequence is 13 residues long. V gave up 10 bases and J gave up 4 bases; unmatched junction bases: 9. For the CDR3, the DNA is TGTGCCACTAGACAGGGGATCTTTTACGAGCAGTACTTC. Encoded protein: CATRQGIFYEQYF.

This chain joins TRBV7-8 and TRBJ2-2; no definite D call. Germline CDR1 reads SGHVS; CDR2 reads FQNEAQ. CDR3 size: 13 residues. Deletions cut 6 bases from V and 0 bases from J, with 5 bases between. The CDR3 DNA sequence: TGTGCCAGCAGATGGGCGAACACCGGGGAGCTGTTTTTT. Translating gives CASRWANTGELFF.

The chain joins TRBV5-1 to TRBJ1-5, with 7 bases aligning to TRBD1. The CDR3 has 15 residues. Germline assignment: CDR1 SGHRS and CDR2 YFSETQ. Trimming cost V 4 bases and J 5 bases; bases outside gene matches: 9. CDR3 sequence reads: CASSTGTDVDQPQHF. The CDR3 DNA reads TGCGCCAGCAGCACCGGGACAGACGTCGATCAGCCCCAGCATTTT.

This clonotype was counted many times. V is TRBV10-2 and J is TRBJ1-1; no clear D gene. CDR3 length: 13 amino acids. V shed 7 bases and J shed 3 bases, with 12 bases lying between them. Germline loops: CDR1 WSHSY, CDR2 SAAADI. CDR3 residues: CASTEARYTEAFF. The CDR3 nucleotides are TGCGCCAGCACCGAGGCCAGATACACTGAAGCTTTCTTT.

This clonotype was counted ten times or more. The chain couples TRBV3-1 to TRBJ1-4, with D uncertain. The length of the CDR3 is 13 residues. Germline CDR1 is LGHDT and CDR2 is YNNKEL (reference sequence). V was trimmed by 6 bases and J by 0 bases, leaving 5 bases between them. In DNA, the CDR3 is TGTGCCAGCAGACAGACAACTAATGAAAAACTGTTTTTT. The encoded protein is CASRQTTNEKLFF.

V gene TRBV28 combines with J gene TRBJ2-1; 8 bases match TRBD2. The germline V gene has CDR1 MDHEN and CDR2 SYDVKM. This CDR3 region has 17 residues. J was trimmed by 9 bases and V by 3 bases; bases with no gene match: 16. CDR3 in amino acids: CASSFPGSGSPLREQFF. In DNA, the CDR3 is TGTGCCAGCAGTTTCCCCGGGAGCGGGAGCCCCCTCCGTGAGCAGTTCTTC.

The chain carries TRBV9 and TRBJ1-2; D not certain. V lost 0 bases to trimming and J lost 2 bases, with 8 bases between them. CDR1 and CDR2 from the germline V gene are SGDLS and YYNGEE. This CDR3 contains 14 residues. The CDR3 region has the DNA TGTGCCAGCAGCGTAGGTAGTGACAACTATGGCTACACCTTC. As protein: CASSVGSDNYGYTF.

This clonotype was observed a few times. The chain recombines TRBV7-9 with TRBJ2-2; 10 bases align to TRBD2. The CDR3 has 16 amino acids. V trimming: 1 base; J trimming: 4 bases; junction bases outside the gene matches: 3. Germline loops: CDR1 SEHNR, CDR2 FQNEAQ (reference sequence). The CDR3, as DNA: TGTGCCAGCAGCTTAGTACTAGCGGGGAGCACCGGGGAGCTGTTTTTT. Encoded protein: CASSLVLAGSTGELFF.

V gene TRBV6-1 combines with J gene TRBJ2-2; D is possibly TRBD1 (6 bases). V was shortened by 8 bases and J by 5 bases, with 15 bases between the two germline ends. This CDR3 contains 14 residues. CDR1 and CDR2 from the germline V gene are MNHNS and SASEGT. The CDR3 coding sequence is TGTGCCAGCCGGACAGAGATGGGGACCGGGGAGCTGTTTTTT. The encoded protein is CASRTEMGTGELFF.

CDR3 sequence (DNA): TGTGCCAGCAGCCAAGATTACAGCACAGATACGCAGTATTTT. This gives the protein CASSQDYSTDTQYF. This chain joins TRBV4-2 and TRBJ2-3; no clear D. V gave up 0 bases and J gave up 0 bases, with 4 bases separating them. The germline CDR1 and CDR2 sequences are LGHNA and YNFKEQ. This CDR3 is 14 amino acids long.

Concerning this clonotype itself: This could be a read error, since a much larger clone is one nucleotide away. This likely comes from a read error, as the CDR3 has no conserved phenylalanine or tryptophan at its end. The chain recombines TRBV28 with TRBJ1-2; a possible D gene is TRBD1 (6 bases). V shed 3 bases and J shed 6 bases, with 17 bases lying between them. The CDR3 is 15 amino acids. Germline V gene sequence: CDR1 MDHEN, CDR2 SYDVKM. The CDR3 region has the DNA TGTGCCAGCAGTTTGATAAACAGGGTTTGGGATGGCTACACCCTC. It yields the protein CASSLINRVWDGYTL.

DNA for the CDR3: TGTGCCAGCAGCCCAACCGGGACAGGGGTCAATGAGCAGTTCTTC. Its translation is CASSPTGTGVNEQFF. The chain carries TRBV7-9 and TRBJ2-1, with 10 bases fitting TRBD1. The CDR3 spans 15 residues. Unmatched junction bases numbered 7, after V lost 5 bases and J lost 6 bases. Germline CDR1 and CDR2: SEHNR and FQNEAQ (reference sequence).

This clonotype was seen many times. The CDR3 loop reads CASSQGSRGDTGELFF. The CDR3 nucleotides are TGTGCCAGCAGCCAAGGTAGCAGGGGGGACACCGGGGAGCTGTTTTTT. The genes are TRBV3-1 and TRBJ2-2; D may be TRBD1 (7 bases). Germline V gene lookup returns CDR1 LGHDT and CDR2 YNNKEL (reference sequence). V lost 1 base to trimming and J lost 3 bases, with 12 bases between them. The CDR3 covers 16 residues.

The V and J genes are TRBV4-1 and TRBJ1-1; D call uncertain. CDR1 and CDR2 (germline): MGHRA, YSYEKL. V was cut by 3 bases and J by 1 base, with 12 bases left in between. The CDR3 contains 15 residues. CDR3 DNA sequence: TGCGCCAGCAGCCAGGCCGGGGAGCCGAACACTGAAGCTTTCTTT. Its translation: CASSQAGEPNTEAFF.

This clonotype was picked up many times. The chain joins TRBV6-5 to TRBJ2-5; TRBD2 might be the D (5 bases). Germline values: CDR1 MNHEY, CDR2 SVGAGI. Trimming cost V 0 bases and J 4 bases, with 18 bases left between them. This CDR3 has 17 residues. This CDR3 is CASSYSRQSGWLETQYF. The CDR3 DNA is TGTGCCAGCAGTTACTCGAGGCAGTCGGGATGGCTAGAGACCCAGTACTTC.